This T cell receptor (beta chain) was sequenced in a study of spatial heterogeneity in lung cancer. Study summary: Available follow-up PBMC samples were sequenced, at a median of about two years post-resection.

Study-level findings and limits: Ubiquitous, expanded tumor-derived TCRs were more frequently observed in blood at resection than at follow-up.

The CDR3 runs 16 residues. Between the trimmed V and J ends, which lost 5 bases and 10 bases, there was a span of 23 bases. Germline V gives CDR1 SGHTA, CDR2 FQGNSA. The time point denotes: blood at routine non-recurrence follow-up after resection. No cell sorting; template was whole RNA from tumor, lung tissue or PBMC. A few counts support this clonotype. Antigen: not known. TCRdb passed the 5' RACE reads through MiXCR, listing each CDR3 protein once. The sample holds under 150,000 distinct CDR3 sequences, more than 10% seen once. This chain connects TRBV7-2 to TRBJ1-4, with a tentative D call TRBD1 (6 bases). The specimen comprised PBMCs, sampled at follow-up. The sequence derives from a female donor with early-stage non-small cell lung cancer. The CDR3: CASSPFRTVSLGKLFF. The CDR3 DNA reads TGTGCCAGCAGCCCCTTTCGGACAGTTAGCCTCGGAAAACTGTTTTTT.